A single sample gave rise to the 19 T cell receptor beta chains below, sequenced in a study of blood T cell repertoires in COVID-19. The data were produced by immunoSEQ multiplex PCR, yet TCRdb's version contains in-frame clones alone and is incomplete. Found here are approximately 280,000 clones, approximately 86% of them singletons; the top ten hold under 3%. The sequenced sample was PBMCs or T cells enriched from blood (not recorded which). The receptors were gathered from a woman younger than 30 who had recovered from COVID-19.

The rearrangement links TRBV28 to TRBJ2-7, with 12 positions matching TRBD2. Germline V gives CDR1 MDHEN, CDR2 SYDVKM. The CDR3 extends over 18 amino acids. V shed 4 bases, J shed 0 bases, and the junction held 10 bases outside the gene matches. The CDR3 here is CASSSSGRAPVGSYEQYF. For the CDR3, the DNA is TGTGCCAGCAGTTCTAGCGGGAGGGCGCCGGTAGGCTCCTACGAGCAGTACTTC.

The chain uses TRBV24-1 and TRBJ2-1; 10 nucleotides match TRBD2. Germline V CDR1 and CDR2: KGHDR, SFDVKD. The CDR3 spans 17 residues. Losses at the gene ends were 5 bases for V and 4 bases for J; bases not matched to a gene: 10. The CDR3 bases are TGTGCCACCAGTGTGGCTAGCGGGAGTGGGGTATACAATGAGCAGTTCTTC. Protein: CATSVASGSGVYNEQFF.

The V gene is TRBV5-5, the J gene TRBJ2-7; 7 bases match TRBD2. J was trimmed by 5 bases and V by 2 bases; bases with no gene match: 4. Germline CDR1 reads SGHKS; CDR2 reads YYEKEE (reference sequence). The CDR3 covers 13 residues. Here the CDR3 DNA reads TGTGCCAGCAGCTTTCCGGGGGGTAACGAGCAGTACTTC. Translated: CASSFPGGNEQYF.

This CDR3 reads CASSQKPDEKLFF. For the CDR3, the DNA is TGTGCCAGCAGCCAAAAGCCGGATGAAAAACTGTTTTTT. The chain recombines TRBV3-1 (or the pseudogene TRBV3-2) with TRBJ1-4; no firm D call. Germline CDR1 and CDR2: LGHDT and YNNKEL (reference sequence). The length of the CDR3 is 13 residues. Trimming left V 2 bases short and J 6 bases short, with 7 bases between.

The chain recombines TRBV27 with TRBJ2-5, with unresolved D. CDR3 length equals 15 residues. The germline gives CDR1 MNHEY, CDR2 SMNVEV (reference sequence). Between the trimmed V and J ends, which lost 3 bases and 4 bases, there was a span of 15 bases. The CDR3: CASSFGGRLGETQYF. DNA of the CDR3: TGTGCCAGCAGTTTCGGTGGTCGTCTAGGAGAGACCCAGTACTTC.

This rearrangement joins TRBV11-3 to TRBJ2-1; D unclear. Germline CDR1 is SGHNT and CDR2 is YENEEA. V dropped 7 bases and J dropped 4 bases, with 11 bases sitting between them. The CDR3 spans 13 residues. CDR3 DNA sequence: TGTGCCAGCACCGTCCCCGGGTACAATGAGCAGTTCTTC. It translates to CASTVPGYNEQFF.

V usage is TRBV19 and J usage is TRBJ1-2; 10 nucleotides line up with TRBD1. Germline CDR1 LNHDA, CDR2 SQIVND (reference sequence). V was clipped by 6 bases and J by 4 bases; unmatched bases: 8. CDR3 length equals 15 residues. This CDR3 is CASRDRGFFGYGYTF. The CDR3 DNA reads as TGTGCCAGTAGGGACAGGGGGTTTTTTGGCTATGGCTACACCTTC.

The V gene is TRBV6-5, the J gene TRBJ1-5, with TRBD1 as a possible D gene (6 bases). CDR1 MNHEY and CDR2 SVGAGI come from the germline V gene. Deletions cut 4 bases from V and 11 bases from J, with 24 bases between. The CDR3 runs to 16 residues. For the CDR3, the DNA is TGTGCCAGCAGTTCCGCGGACAGTTTTACCCTGCAGTCCCAGCATTTT. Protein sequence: CASSSADSFTLQSQHF.

The CDR3 coding sequence is TGTGCCAGCAGCGTAGGGACGGCGGGTGGCTACACCTTC. It translates to CASSVGTAGGYTF. The chain recombines TRBV9 with TRBJ1-2; D uncertain. CDR1 and CDR2 (germline): SGDLS, YYNGEE. Between the trimmed V and J ends, which lost 0 bases and 7 bases, there was a span of 10 bases. The CDR3 spans 13 residues.

CDR3 amino acids: CASSLLSGNTIYF. The CDR3 DNA reads TGTGCCAGCAGCTTGCTTTCTGGAAACACCATATATTTT. The rearrangement links TRBV5-6 to TRBJ1-3, with D unclear. There are 13 residues in the CDR3. V lost 1 base, J lost 1 base, and 3 bases lay in between. Germline-derived CDR1 and CDR2 are SGHDT and YYEEEE.

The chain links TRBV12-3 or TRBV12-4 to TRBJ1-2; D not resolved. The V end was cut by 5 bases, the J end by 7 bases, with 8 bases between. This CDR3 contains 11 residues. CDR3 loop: CASSPPVGYTF. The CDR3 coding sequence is TGTGCCAGCAGTCCCCCTGTTGGCTACACCTTC.

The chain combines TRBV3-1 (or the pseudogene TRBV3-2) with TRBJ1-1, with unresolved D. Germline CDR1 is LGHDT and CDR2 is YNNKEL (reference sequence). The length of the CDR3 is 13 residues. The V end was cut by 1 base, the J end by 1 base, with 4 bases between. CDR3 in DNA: TGTGCCAGCAGCCAAGTCAGGAACACTGAAGCTTTCTTT. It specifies CASSQVRNTEAFF.

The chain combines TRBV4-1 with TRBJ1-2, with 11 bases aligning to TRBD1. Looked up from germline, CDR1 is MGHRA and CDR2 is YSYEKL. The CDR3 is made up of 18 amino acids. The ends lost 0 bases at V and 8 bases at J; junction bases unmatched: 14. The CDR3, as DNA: TGCGCCAGCAGCCAAGATTCCGGGACAGGGGGTTTAGCATGGGGCTACACCTTC. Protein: CASSQDSGTGGLAWGYTF.

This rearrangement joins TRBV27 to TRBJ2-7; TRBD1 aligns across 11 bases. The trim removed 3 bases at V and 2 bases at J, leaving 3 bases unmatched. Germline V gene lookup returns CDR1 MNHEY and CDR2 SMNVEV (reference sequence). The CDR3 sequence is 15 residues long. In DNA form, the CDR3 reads TGTGCCAGCAGTTTCGGGACAGGGGGTACCTACGAGCAGTACTTC. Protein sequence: CASSFGTGGTYEQYF.

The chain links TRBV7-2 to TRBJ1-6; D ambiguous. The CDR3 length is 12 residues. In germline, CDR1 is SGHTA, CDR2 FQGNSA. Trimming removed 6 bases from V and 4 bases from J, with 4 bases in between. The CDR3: CASSSYNSPLHF. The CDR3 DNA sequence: TGTGCCAGCAGTTCTTATAATTCACCCCTCCACTTT.

CDR3 sequence: CASSQVAGTGPESYGYTF. CDR3 in DNA: TGCGCCAGCAGCCAAGTCGCCGGGACAGGGCCCGAAAGCTATGGCTACACCTTC. The rearrangement links TRBV4-3 to TRBJ1-2; 9 positions match TRBD1. V dropped 1 base and J dropped 4; count of bases not matched to a gene: 13. The V gene's germline CDR1 is LGHNA and CDR2 YSLEER. The CDR3 loop spans 18 amino acids.

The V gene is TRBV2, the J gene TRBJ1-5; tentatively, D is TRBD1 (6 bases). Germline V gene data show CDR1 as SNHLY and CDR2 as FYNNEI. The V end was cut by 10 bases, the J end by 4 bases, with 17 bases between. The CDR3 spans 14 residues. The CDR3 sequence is CATTLQGRNQPQHF. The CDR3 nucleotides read TGTGCCACCACCCTACAGGGTCGGAATCAGCCCCAGCATTTT.

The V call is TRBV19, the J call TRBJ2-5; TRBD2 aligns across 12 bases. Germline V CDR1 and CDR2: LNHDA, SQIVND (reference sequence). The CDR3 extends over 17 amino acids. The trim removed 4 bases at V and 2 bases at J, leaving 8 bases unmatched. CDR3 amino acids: CASSKPSGGDRQETQYF. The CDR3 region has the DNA TGTGCCAGTAGTAAGCCTAGCGGGGGGGATCGACAAGAGACCCAGTACTTC. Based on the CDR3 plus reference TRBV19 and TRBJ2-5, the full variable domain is DGGITQSPKYLFRKEGQNVTLSCEQNLNHDAMYWYRQDPGQGLRLIYYSQIVNDFQKGDIAEGYSVSREKKESFPLTVTSAQKNPTAFYLCASSKPSGGDRQETQYFGPGTRLLVL.

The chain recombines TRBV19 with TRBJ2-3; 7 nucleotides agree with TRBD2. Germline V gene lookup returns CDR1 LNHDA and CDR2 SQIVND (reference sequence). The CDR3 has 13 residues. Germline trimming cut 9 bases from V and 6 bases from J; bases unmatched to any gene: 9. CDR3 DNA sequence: TGTGCCAGCTCCCTTGGGGGGGTTGATACGCAGTATTTT. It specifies CASSLGGVDTQYF. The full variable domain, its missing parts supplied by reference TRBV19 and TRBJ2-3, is DGGITQSPKYLFRKEGQNVTLSCEQNLNHDAMYWYRQDPGQGLRLIYYSQIVNDFQKGDIAEGYSVSREKKESFPLTVTSAQKNPTAFYLCASSLGGVDTQYFGPGTRLTVL.